This T cell receptor beta chain was obtained from a study of T cell repertoires in cytomegalovirus infection. Study at large: From public TCR beta signatures came an indication of both CMV infection and matching HLA type.

TCRdb fed the reads into MiXCR, producing one record per CDR3 protein. This table has about 470,000 distinct CDR3 sequences, 42% appearing once. A note on this clonotype: Its antigen is not known.

The CDR3 is 17 residues long. Between the trimmed V and J ends, which lost 4 bases and 0 bases, there was a span of 18 bases. Germline CDR1 reads LGHNT; CDR2 reads FRNRAP. The sequence was obtained from a human donor in good health (CMV status not recorded). Some clones in this sample may be carry-over from other donors' samples. The rearrangement uses TRBV12-5 and TRBJ1-2; weak D call: TRBD1 (5 bases). The sequences come from cultured PBMCs, collected from culture after CMV antigen stimulation. The CDR3 spells CASGSPLPQVTNYGYTF. In nucleotides, the CDR3 is TGTGCTAGTGGTTCCCCGCTCCCACAGGTCACTAACTATGGCTACACCTTC.